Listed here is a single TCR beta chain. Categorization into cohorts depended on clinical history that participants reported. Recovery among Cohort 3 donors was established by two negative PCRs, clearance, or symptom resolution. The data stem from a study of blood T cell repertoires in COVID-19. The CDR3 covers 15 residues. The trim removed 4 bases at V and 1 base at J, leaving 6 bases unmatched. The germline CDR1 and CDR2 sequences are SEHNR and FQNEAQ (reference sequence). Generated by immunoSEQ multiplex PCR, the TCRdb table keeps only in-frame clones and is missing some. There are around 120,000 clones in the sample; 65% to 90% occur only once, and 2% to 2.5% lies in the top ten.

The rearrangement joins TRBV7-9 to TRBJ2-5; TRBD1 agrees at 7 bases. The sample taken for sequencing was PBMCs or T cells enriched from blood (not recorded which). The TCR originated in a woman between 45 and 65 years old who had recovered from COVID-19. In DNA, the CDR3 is TGTGCCAGCAGCTCCCTAAGGACAGGCCAAGAGACCCAGTACTTC. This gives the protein CASSSLRTGQETQYF.